These T cell receptor beta chains were read from a single sample in a study of Tregs in tolerant kidney transplant recipients. TCRdb's copy holds only in-frame clones and misses some; the assay was immunoSEQ multiplex PCR. The sample holds roughly 80,000 clones, under 98% seen once. This specimen was CD4+ T cells from blood, taken before the transplant. Receptors originate from a human donor who received a combined kidney and bone marrow transplant. The CDR3 runs from the conserved cysteine through the conserved F or W.

14	TRBJ2-1	TRBV12-5	CASGLNSGENEQFF
16	TRBJ2-1	TRBV9	CASSATSYSSYNEQFF
13	TRBJ1-2	TRBV27	CASSWDRANGYTF
14	TRBJ2-7	TRBV9	CASSVGLGGYEQYF
14	TRBJ2-3	TRBV9	CASSVGVVTDTQYF
13	TRBJ2-7	TRBV6-5	CASSPNSTYEQYF
13	TRBJ2-1	TRBV7-2	CASSQDRNSEQFF
14	TRBJ2-1	TRBV30	CAWSNGRLRNEQFF
14	TRBJ1-3	TRBV30	CAWSADSFGNTIYF
17	TRBJ2-6	TRBV11-2	CASSSTVDYSGANVLTF
13	TRBJ2-7	TRBV29-1	CSAGQGDSYEQYF
15	TRBJ1-3	TRBV7-2	CASSFRTGGGNTIYF
13	TRBJ2-7	TRBV6-1	CASLGLALYEQYF
15	TRBJ2-2	TRBV5-4	CASSFGQSRTGELFF
18	TRBJ2-4	TRBV7-9	CASSLGQGGAASKNIQYF
15	TRBJ2-7	TRBV6-5	CASRLAGDPMVEQYF
16	TRBJ2-2	TRBV18	CASSPRGRTDTGELFF
15	TRBJ2-7	TRBV4-3	CASSLVRGSSYEQYF
18	TRBJ1-5	TRBV5-6	CASSLKGKGPYSNQPQHF
12	TRBJ2-2	TRBV9	CASSVAGGELFF
14	TRBJ1-2	TRBV14	CASSPRGQTYGYTF
18	TRBJ2-3	TRBV28	CASSPGLAGNVRTDTQYF
15	TRBJ1-5	TRBV7-8	CASSSDGESNQPQHF
14	TRBJ1-2	TRBV6-1	CASSAGGEDYGYTF
14	TRBJ1-1	TRBV5-1	CASSLSGTGIQAFF
16	TRBJ2-5	TRBV4-2	CASSLLGGDAQETQYF
13	TRBJ1-5	TRBV29-1	CSVGTDSNQPQHF
16	TRBJ2-7	TRBV2	CASSEGSGGYAYEQYF
12	TRBJ2-2	TRBV11-3	CASSFFTGELFF
15	TRBJ2-1	TRBV7-7	CASSAGQGSYNEQFF